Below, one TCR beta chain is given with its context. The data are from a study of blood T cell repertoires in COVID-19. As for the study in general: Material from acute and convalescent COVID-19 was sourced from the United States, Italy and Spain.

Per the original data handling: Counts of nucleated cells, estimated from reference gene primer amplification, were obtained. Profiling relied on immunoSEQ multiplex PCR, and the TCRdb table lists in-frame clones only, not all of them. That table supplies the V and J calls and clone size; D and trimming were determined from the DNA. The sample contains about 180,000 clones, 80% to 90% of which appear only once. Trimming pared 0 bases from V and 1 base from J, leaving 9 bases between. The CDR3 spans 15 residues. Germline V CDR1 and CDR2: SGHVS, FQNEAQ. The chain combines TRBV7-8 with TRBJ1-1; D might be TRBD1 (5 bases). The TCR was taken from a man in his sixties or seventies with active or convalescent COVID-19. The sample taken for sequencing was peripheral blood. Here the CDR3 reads CASSLAWQGNTEAFF. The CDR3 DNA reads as TGTGCCAGCAGCTTAGCGTGGCAGGGGAACACTGAAGCTTTCTTT.